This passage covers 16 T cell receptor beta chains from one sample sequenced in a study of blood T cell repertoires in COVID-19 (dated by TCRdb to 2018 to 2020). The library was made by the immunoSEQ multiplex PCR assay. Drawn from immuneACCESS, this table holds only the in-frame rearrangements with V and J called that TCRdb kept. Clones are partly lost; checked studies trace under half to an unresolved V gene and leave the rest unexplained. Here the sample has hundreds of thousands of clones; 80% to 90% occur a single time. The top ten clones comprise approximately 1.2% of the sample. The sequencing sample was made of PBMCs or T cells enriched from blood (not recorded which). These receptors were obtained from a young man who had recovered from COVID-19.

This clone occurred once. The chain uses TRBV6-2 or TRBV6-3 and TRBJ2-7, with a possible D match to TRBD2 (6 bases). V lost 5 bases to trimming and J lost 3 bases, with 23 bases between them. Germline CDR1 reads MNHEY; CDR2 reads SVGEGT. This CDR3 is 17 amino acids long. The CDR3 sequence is CASSLLWWRTIHYEQYF. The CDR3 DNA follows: TGTGCCAGCAGTCTCCTCTGGTGGAGGACTATTCACTACGAGCAGTACTTC.

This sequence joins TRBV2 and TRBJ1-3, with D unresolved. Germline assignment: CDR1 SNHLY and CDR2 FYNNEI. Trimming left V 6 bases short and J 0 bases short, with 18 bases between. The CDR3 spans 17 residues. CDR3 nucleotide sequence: TGTGCCAGCAGGATTGCCTCCCCAGGTACCTCTGGAAACACCATATATTTT. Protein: CASRIASPGTSGNTIYF.

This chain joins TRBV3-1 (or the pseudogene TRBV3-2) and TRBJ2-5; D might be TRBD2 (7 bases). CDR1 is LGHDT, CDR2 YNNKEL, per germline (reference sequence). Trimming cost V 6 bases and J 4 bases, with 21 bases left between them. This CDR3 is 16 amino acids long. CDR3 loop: CASRQVGEGGGETQYF. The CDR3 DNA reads TGTGCCAGCAGGCAGGTGGGAGAAGGGGGGGGAGAGACCCAGTACTTC.

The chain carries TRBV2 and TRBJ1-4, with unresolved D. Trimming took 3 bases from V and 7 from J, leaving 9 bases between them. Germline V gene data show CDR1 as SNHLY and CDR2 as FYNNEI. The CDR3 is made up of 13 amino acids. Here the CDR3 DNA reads TGTGCCAGCAGTGACAGGATCGGTGAAAAACTGTTTTTT. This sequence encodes CASSDRIGEKLFF.

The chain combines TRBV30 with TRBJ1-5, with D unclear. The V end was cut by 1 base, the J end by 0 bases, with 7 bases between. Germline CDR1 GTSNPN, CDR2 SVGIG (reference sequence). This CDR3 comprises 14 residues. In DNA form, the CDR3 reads TGTGCCTGGAGTGCCCCCTATAGCAATCAGCCCCAGCATTTT. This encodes CAWSAPYSNQPQHF.

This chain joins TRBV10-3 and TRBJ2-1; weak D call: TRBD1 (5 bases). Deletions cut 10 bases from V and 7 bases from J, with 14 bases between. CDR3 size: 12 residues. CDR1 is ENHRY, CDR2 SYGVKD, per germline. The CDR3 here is CATLPSGNEQFF. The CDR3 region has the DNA TGTGCCACCCTCCCATCAGGGAATGAGCAGTTCTTC.

CDR3 bases: TGTGCCAGCAGCCAAGATGACAGGTATGGCTATGGCTACACCTTC. This sequence encodes CASSQDDRYGYGYTF. This chain joins TRBV14 and TRBJ1-2; possibly TRBD1 for D (6 bases). Germline lookup yields CDR1 SGHDN and CDR2 FVKESK. The CDR3 has 15 amino acids. The V gene lost 0 bases and the J gene lost 4 bases, with 12 bases spanning the gap.

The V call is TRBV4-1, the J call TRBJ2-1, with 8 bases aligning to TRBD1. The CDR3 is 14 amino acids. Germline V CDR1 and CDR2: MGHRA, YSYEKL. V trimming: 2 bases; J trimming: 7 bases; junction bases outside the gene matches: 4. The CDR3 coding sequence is TGCGCCAGCAGCCAACTTACAGGGGGTAATGAGCAGTTCTTC. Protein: CASSQLTGGNEQFF.

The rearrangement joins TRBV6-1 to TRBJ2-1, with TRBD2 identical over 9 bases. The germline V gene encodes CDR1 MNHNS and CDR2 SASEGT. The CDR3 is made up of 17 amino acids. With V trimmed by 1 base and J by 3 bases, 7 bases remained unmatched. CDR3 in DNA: TGTGCCAGCAGTGAAGTGATCGGCGGGAGGGACTACAATGAGCAGTTCTTC. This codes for CASSEVIGGRDYNEQFF.

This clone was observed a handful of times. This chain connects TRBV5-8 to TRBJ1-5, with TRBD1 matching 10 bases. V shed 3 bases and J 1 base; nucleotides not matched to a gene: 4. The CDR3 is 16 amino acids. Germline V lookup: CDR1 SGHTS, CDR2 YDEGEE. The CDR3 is CASSWGTGASNQPQHF. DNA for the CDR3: TGTGCCAGCAGCTGGGGGACAGGGGCGAGCAATCAGCCCCAGCATTTT.

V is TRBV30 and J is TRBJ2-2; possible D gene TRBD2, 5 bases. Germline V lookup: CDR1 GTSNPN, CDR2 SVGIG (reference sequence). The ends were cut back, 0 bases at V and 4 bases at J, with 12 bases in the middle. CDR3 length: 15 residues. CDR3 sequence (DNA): TGTGCCTGGAGTGTTGGCGGGTTAGCCACCGGGGAGCTGTTTTTT. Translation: CAWSVGGLATGELFF. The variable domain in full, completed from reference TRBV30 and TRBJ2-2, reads SQTIHQWPATLVQPVGSPLSLECTVEGTSNPNLYWYRQAAGRGLQLLFYSVGIGQISSEVPQNLSASRPQDRQFILSSKKLLLSDSGFYLCAWSVGGLATGELFFGEGSRLTVL.

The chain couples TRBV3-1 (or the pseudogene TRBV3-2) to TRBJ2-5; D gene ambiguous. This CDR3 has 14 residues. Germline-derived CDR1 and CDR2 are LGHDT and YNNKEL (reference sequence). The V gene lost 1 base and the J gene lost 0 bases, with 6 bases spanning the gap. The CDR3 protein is CASSQVSYQETQYF. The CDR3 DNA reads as TGTGCCAGCAGCCAAGTCTCGTACCAAGAGACCCAGTACTTC.

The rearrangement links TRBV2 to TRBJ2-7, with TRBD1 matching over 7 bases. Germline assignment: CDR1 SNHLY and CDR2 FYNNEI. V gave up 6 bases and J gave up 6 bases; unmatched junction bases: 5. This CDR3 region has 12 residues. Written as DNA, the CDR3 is TGTGCCAGCAGCGCTCAGGGGGTCGAGCAGTACTTC. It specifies CASSAQGVEQYF.

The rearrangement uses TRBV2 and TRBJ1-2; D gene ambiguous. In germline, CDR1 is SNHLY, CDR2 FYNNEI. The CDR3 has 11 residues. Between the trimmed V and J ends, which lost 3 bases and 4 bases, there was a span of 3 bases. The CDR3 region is CASSDGYGYTF. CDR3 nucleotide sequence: TGTGCCAGCAGTGACGGCTATGGCTACACCTTC.

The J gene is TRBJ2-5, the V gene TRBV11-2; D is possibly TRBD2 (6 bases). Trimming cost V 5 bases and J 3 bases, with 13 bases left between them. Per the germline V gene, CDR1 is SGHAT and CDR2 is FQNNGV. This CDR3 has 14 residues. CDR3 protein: CASSPGVREETQYF. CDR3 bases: TGTGCCAGCAGCCCGGGGGTGAGGGAAGAGACCCAGTACTTC.

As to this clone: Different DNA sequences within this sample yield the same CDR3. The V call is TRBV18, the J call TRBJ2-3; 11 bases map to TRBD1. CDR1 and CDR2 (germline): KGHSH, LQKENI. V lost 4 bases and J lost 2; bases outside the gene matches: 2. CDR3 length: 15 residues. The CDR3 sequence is CASSLGQGATDTQYF. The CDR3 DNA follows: TGTGCCAGCTCACTAGGACAGGGGGCCACAGATACGCAGTATTTT.